One and the same sample provided the 17 T cell receptor beta chains below, sequenced in a study of OX40 agonist ivuxolimab in advanced cancers. Measured with immunoSEQ multiplex PCR; TCRdb has only the in-frame clones, and not every one. The sample includes over 70,000 clones, about 87% seen only once; the top ten take 11%. The sequenced sample was CD4+ or CD8+ T cells sorted from blood, obtained in a trial of the OX40 agonist ivuxolimab. The receptors originated from an adult with an advanced solid tumor such as melanoma, head and neck, liver or kidney cancer.

The V gene is TRBV10-3, the J gene TRBJ2-7; 7 bases map to TRBD2. The CDR3 totals 15 residues. Germline values: CDR1 ENHRY, CDR2 SYGVKD. J lost 0 bases, V lost 2 bases, and 4 bases had no gene match. The CDR3 here is CAISEGWGGSYEQYF. CDR3 nucleotide sequence: TGTGCCATCAGTGAGGGATGGGGGGGCTCCTACGAGCAGTACTTC.

The genes are TRBV4-1 and TRBJ2-3; 11 nucleotides match TRBD2. Unmatched junction bases numbered 3, after V lost 3 bases and J lost 4 bases. CDR3 length: 15 amino acids. Per germline, CDR1 MGHRA and CDR2 YSYEKL. CDR3: CASSQTSGEADTQYF. CDR3 nucleotides: TGCGCCAGCAGCCAGACTAGCGGGGAGGCAGATACGCAGTATTTT.

The V and J genes are TRBV27 and TRBJ2-1; D gene unclear. The germline CDR1 and CDR2 sequences are MNHEY and SMNVEV (reference sequence). V was pared by 3 bases and J by 5 bases, with 17 bases between. The CDR3 is made up of 16 amino acids. The CDR3 sequence: CASSFPTFTDHNEQFF. The CDR3 DNA sequence: TGTGCCAGCAGTTTCCCTACCTTCACAGACCACAATGAGCAGTTCTTC.

This chain connects TRBV11-2 to TRBJ2-1; TRBD1 matches 10 bases. CDR3 length: 15 residues. Germline V gene lookup returns CDR1 SGHAT and CDR2 FQNNGV. Trimming removed 0 bases from V and 8 bases from J; junction bases left unmatched: 4. The DNA of the CDR3 is TGTGCCAGCAGCTTAGAGGGACAGGGGCGGGATGAGCAGTTCTTC. Its translation: CASSLEGQGRDEQFF.

The chain uses TRBV19 and TRBJ1-1, with D possibly being TRBD1 (6 bases). V lost 3 bases and J lost 1, with 21 bases in between. CDR1 LNHDA and CDR2 SQIVND come from the germline V gene (reference sequence). CDR3 length: 18 residues. As DNA, the CDR3 is TGTGCCAGTAGTATGTTTGGGGGACACCTATCCCCGAACACTGAAGCTTTCTTT. Encoded protein: CASSMFGGHLSPNTEAFF.

The gene calls are TRBV7-9 and TRBJ2-7, with 12 bases fitting TRBD1. This CDR3 region has 18 residues. Unmatched junction bases numbered 13, after V lost 2 bases and J lost 5 bases. Germline CDR1 is SEHNR and CDR2 is FQNEAQ (reference sequence). CDR3 nucleotide sequence: TGTGCCAGCAGCTTATTTCGAGGTTCGGGACAGGGGGCCGACGAGCAGTACTTC. It is translated as CASSLFRGSGQGADEQYF.

The chain combines TRBV27 with TRBJ2-3, with D possibly TRBD2 on 6 matching bases. V was clipped by 5 bases and J by 2 bases, with 17 bases between them. This CDR3 is 16 amino acids long. The V gene's germline CDR1 is MNHEY and CDR2 SMNVEV (reference sequence). As DNA, the CDR3 is TGTGCCAGCAGTGCGGGACTGCGAGACGACACAGATACGCAGTATTTT. This translates into CASSAGLRDDTDTQYF.

The chain links TRBV27 to TRBJ2-2, with D uncertain. The CDR3 contains 13 residues. V lost 2 bases and J lost 7, with 8 bases in between. The V gene's germline CDR1 is MNHEY and CDR2 SMNVEV (reference sequence). The CDR3 here is CASSLMASGELFF. As DNA, the CDR3 is TGTGCCAGCAGTTTAATGGCTAGCGGGGAGCTGTTTTTT.

Details on this clone: A read error may account for a junction end that differs from germline. This chain links TRBV30 with TRBJ1-5; D not resolved. This CDR3 region has 11 residues. CDR1 GTSNPN and CDR2 SVGIG come from the germline V gene (reference sequence). CDR3 protein: CAWSVQSDFYF. The CDR3 bases are TGTGCCTGGAGTGTACAGTCGGATTTCTATTTT.

The chain couples TRBV7-6 to TRBJ2-6; D gene unclear. This CDR3 has 18 residues. Trimming pared 5 bases from V and 0 bases from J, leaving 17 bases between. The germline V gene has CDR1 SGHVS and CDR2 FNYEAQ. CDR3: CASSGETELYSGANVLTF. In DNA, the CDR3 is TGTGCCAGCAGCGGAGAGACGGAGCTTTACTCTGGGGCCAACGTCCTGACTTTC.

A remark on this clone: Other nucleotide sequences from this sample produce the same CDR3. Here the CDR3 DNA reads TGTGCCAGCAGTTCCCCGAATCAGCCCCAGCATTTT. Translated: CASSSPNQPQHF. The chain is built from TRBV27 and TRBJ1-5; no reliable D call. Germline V gene data show CDR1 as MNHEY and CDR2 as SMNVEV (reference sequence). The CDR3 consists of 12 residues. Trimming cost V 4 bases and J 4 bases, with 5 bases left between them.

The chain is built from TRBV5-8 and TRBJ1-1; D remains ambiguous. V lost 3 bases to trimming and J lost 0 bases, with 12 bases between them. Germline V CDR1 and CDR2: SGHTS, YDEGEE. This CDR3 spans 15 amino acids. CDR3 sequence: CASSSDYRMNTEAFF. The CDR3 DNA is TGTGCCAGCAGCTCAGACTACCGAATGAACACTGAAGCTTTCTTT.

This chain uses TRBV19 with TRBJ2-1; the match to TRBD2 covers 10 bases. This CDR3 is 16 amino acids long. The germline CDR1 and CDR2 sequences are LNHDA and SQIVND (reference sequence). V lost 2 bases and J lost 3; bases outside the gene matches: 4. DNA for the CDR3: TGTGCCAGTAGTATATTTAGCGGGGGGATCTACAATGAGCAGTTCTTC. Amino acids: CASSIFSGGIYNEQFF.

This clone was counted a single time. The genes are TRBV5-1 and TRBJ1-1, with TRBD1 matching 7 bases. Germline V gene lookup returns CDR1 SGHRS and CDR2 YFSETQ. J lost 4 bases, V lost 0 bases, and 9 bases had no gene match. This CDR3 comprises 16 residues. The CDR3 region is CASSLVPTGSGTEAFF. As DNA, the CDR3 is TGCGCCAGCAGCTTGGTCCCGACAGGGTCGGGCACTGAAGCTTTCTTT.

This clone was seen a single time. CDR3 sequence: CASRPARIHVFEKLFF. CDR3 nucleotide sequence: TGTGCAAGTCGCCCGGCCCGGATCCATGTATTTGAAAAACTGTTTTTT. This chain connects TRBV12-2 to TRBJ1-4. TRBV12-2 is a pseudogene locus. The CDR3 loop spans 16 amino acids.

The chain uses TRBV27 and TRBJ2-7, with a weak D call TRBD1 (5 bases). The CDR3 length is 13 residues. The germline CDR1 and CDR2 sequences are MNHEY and SMNVEV (reference sequence). Trimming left V 3 bases short and J 4 bases short, with 10 bases between. Written as DNA, the CDR3 is TGTGCCAGCAGTTTGTCCCAGGGATACGAGCAGTACTTC. Translated: CASSLSQGYEQYF.

This clone came up a few times. This chain connects TRBV27 to TRBJ2-7; D call uncertain. This CDR3 is 13 amino acids long. Trimming took 3 bases from V and 0 from J, leaving 6 bases between them. Germline V CDR1 and CDR2: MNHEY, SMNVEV (reference sequence). The CDR3 DNA follows: TGTGCCAGCAGTTTTACAGACTCCTACGAGCAGTACTTC. Its translation: CASSFTDSYEQYF.